The clone carrying this T cell receptor beta chain is a singleton in its sample. This specimen comes from a study of blood T cell repertoires in COVID-19. At the level of the study: COVID-19 samples, acute and convalescent, were from the United States, Italy and Spain. T cells, B-cell-depleted T cells, or PBMCs provided the cDNA or gDNA that served as material.

Produced via immunoSEQ multiplex PCR; TCRdb's table is partial and in-frame only. The sample has under 150,000 clones, 85% to 90% seen once. CDR3 size: 14 residues. Germline V gene sequence: CDR1 MDHEN, CDR2 SYDVKM. V was trimmed by 3 bases and J by 8 bases, leaving 16 bases between them. This clonotype was obtained from a woman aged 60-70 years with active COVID-19. The sample comprised peripheral blood. V is TRBV28 and J is TRBJ1-2, with D unresolved. CDR3 region: CASSLAARLEGYTF. As DNA, the CDR3 is TGTGCCAGCAGTTTGGCAGCCCGCCTGGAGGGCTACACCTTC.